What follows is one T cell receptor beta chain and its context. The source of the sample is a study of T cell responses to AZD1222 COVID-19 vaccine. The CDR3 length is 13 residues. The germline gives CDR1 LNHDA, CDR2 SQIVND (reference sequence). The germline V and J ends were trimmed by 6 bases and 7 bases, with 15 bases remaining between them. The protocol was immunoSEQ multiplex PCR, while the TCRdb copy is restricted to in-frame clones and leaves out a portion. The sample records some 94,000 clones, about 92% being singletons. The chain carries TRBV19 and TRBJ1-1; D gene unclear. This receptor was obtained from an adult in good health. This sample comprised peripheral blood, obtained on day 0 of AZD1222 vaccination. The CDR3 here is CASRIGPGIEAFF. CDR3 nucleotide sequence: TGTGCCAGTAGAATCGGGCCCGGGATTGAAGCTTTCTTT. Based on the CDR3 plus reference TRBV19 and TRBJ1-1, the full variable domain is DGGITQSPKYLFRKEGQNVTLSCEQNLNHDAMYWYRQDPGQGLRLIYYSQIVNDFQKGDIAEGYSVSREKKESFPLTVTSAQKNPTAFYLCASRIGPGIEAFFGQGTRLTVV.